These 25 T cell receptor beta chains were all obtained from the same sample, sequenced in a study of response to subunit inactivated influenza vaccine. MiXCR, run by TCRdb on the RT-PCR reads, gives a single entry per CDR3 protein. The data show around 180,000 distinct CDR3 sequences, around 9.2% seen once. Source: non-naive T cells sorted from PBMCs, taken on the day of vaccination. All receptors derive from a man aged 50-60 years who received an inactivated influenza vaccine.

This clonotype was observed once. The J gene is TRBJ2-1, the V gene TRBV9; perhaps D is TRBD1 or TRBD2 (7 bases each). CDR1 SGDLS and CDR2 YYNGEE come from the germline V gene. The CDR3 runs to 13 residues. The germline V and J ends were trimmed by 4 bases and 10 bases, with 15 bases remaining between them. The CDR3 DNA is TGTGCCAGCAGCTCCCAGGGGGGGCACGAGCAGTTCTTC. Residues: CASSSQGGHEQFF.

The J gene is TRBJ1-2, the V gene TRBV20-1, with 9 bases matching TRBD1. The germline CDR1 and CDR2 sequences are DFQATT and SNEGSKA (reference sequence). Germline trimming cut 4 bases from V and 0 bases from J; bases unmatched to any gene: 3. CDR3 length: 14 amino acids. Here the CDR3 DNA reads TGCAGTGCTACCACAGGGGGCTCTAACTATGGCTACACCTTC. Its translation is CSATTGGSNYGYTF.

This clonotype was observed at least ten times. The gene calls are TRBV29-1 and TRBJ2-2; possibly TRBD2 for D (5 bases). This CDR3 comprises 13 residues. Per the germline V gene, CDR1 is SQVTM and CDR2 is ANQGSEA. Trimming took off 7 bases at V and 5 bases at J, with 14 bases between the two ends. CDR3 nucleotides: TGCAGCGCAGATCGTGGGGAGACCGGGGAGCTGTTTTTT. As protein: CSADRGETGELFF.

The chain uses TRBV28 and TRBJ2-3, with D possibly being TRBD2 (7 bases). The CDR3 covers 16 residues. CDR1 and CDR2 (germline): MDHEN, SYDVKM. Trimming shortened V by 8 bases and J by 3 bases, and 21 bases separated the two germline ends. CDR3 nucleotides: TGTGCCAGCCGACCCTGGGGGGGCCTAAGAACAGATACGCAGTATTTT. Translated: CASRPWGGLRTDTQYF.

This clonotype occurred a few times. CDR3 bases: TGTGCCAGCAGCTTAGGCCCGGGAGGGAGCACAGATACGCAGTATTTT. This translates into CASSLGPGGSTDTQYF. The rearrangement uses TRBV7-2 and TRBJ2-3; 8 bases fit TRBD2. V lost 1 base to trimming and J lost 0 bases; unmatched junction nucleotides: 3. The germline V gene encodes CDR1 SGHTA and CDR2 FQGNSA. This CDR3 has 16 amino acids.

This clonotype was detected ten times or more. At one end the junction does not follow the germline gene, possibly because of a read error. The chain couples TRBV7-2 to TRBJ2-1; 8 nucleotides align to TRBD1. The CDR3 contains 14 residues. The germline V gene has CDR1 SGHTA and CDR2 FQGNSA. The CDR3 DNA is TGTGCCAGCAGCGAAGTCCCCGAACCGGGACAGGAGTCCTTC. Translation: CASSEVPEPGQESF.

The rearrangement links TRBV4-1 to TRBJ2-3, with D possibly called TRBD1 or TRBD2 (5 bases each). Germline V gives CDR1 MGHRA, CDR2 YSYEKL. Trimming took 4 bases from V and 0 from J, leaving 11 bases between them. The CDR3 extends over 15 amino acids. The CDR3 DNA is TGCGCCAGCAGCCGAGGGGACGGAAGCACAGATACGCAGTATTTT. Protein: CASSRGDGSTDTQYF.

This clonotype was found many times. The chain links TRBV12-3 or TRBV12-4 to TRBJ1-1; D is perhaps TRBD1 (5 bases). This CDR3 is 15 amino acids long. V lost 6 bases and J 6 bases, leaving 20 bases between the germline ends. CDR3 protein: CASRYGWGPSAEAFF. The CDR3 DNA is TGTGCCAGCAGATACGGTTGGGGCCCCAGCGCTGAAGCTTTCTTT.

The V and J genes are TRBV4-1 and TRBJ1-5; no definite D call. The length of the CDR3 is 15 residues. The germline V gene encodes CDR1 MGHRA and CDR2 YSYEKL. V lost 1 base and J lost 4, with 11 bases in between. DNA for the CDR3: TGCGCCAGCAGCCAAGGTTCGGGGATTAATCAGCCCCAGCATTTT. Amino acids: CASSQGSGINQPQHF.

The chain combines TRBV30 with TRBJ1-3, with D possibly matching TRBD1 (5 bases). Deletions cut 5 bases from V and 5 bases from J, with 16 bases between. The CDR3 runs 14 residues. Germline V gives CDR1 GTSNPN, CDR2 SVGIG (reference sequence). The CDR3 nucleotides are TGTGCCTGGGCCCCAGACAGCACGAGAAACACCATATATTTT. This gives the protein CAWAPDSTRNTIYF. Together with reference TRBV30 and TRBJ1-3, the CDR3 gives the full variable domain: SQTIHQWPATLVQPVGSPLSLECTVEGTSNPNLYWYRQAAGRGLQLLFYSVGIGQISSEVPQNLSASRPQDRQFILSSKKLLLSDSGFYLCAWAPDSTRNTIYFGEGSWLTVV.

The gene calls are TRBV25-1 and TRBJ2-5; TRBD1 matches at 9 bases. CDR1 MGHDK and CDR2 SYGVNS come from the germline V gene. CDR3 length: 16 residues. J gave up 5 bases and V 5 bases, and 12 bases lay outside the gene matches. The DNA of the CDR3 is TGTGCCAGCAGTAACGGCCTCGGGACAGGGTCTGAGACCCAGTACTTC. This gives the protein CASSNGLGTGSETQYF.

This clonotype turned up a few times. The chain recombines TRBV20-1 with TRBJ1-4; 9 bases align to TRBD1. The CDR3 covers 13 residues. In germline, CDR1 is DFQATT, CDR2 SNEGSKA (reference sequence). V dropped 6 bases and J dropped 8; count of bases not matched to a gene: 7. The CDR3 here is CSAYRGLGEKLFF. In nucleotides, the CDR3 is TGCAGTGCCTACAGGGGGCTCGGGGAAAAACTGTTTTTT.

This clonotype has ten or more counts. The chain recombines TRBV7-2 with TRBJ2-1; D is perhaps TRBD2 (6 bases). The V end was cut by 5 bases, the J end by 4 bases, with 9 bases between. The CDR3 has 13 amino acids. Looked up from germline, CDR1 is SGHTA and CDR2 is FQGNSA. In DNA, the CDR3 is TGTGCCAGCAGCCCGACTAGGTACAATGAGCAGTTCTTC. Protein product: CASSPTRYNEQFF.

This clonotype showed up just a few times. The chain joins TRBV6-5 to TRBJ2-7, with 7 bases lining up with TRBD2. Per germline, CDR1 MNHEY and CDR2 SVGAGI. The CDR3 covers 18 residues. The trim removed 2 bases at V and 0 bases at J, leaving 13 bases unmatched. The CDR3 sequence: CASSYPPLGRGSSYEQYF. In DNA form, the CDR3 reads TGTGCCAGCAGTTACCCCCCCTTGGGGCGGGGGAGCTCCTACGAGCAGTACTTC.

This clonotype occurred a few times. The chain couples TRBV7-2 to TRBJ1-4, with TRBD1 matching 8 bases. The length of the CDR3 is 14 residues. V shed 4 bases and J 4 bases; nucleotides not matched to a gene: 2. Germline loops: CDR1 SGHTA, CDR2 FQGNSA. This CDR3 is CASSSGQVNEKLFF. As DNA, the CDR3 is TGTGCCAGCAGCTCGGGACAGGTTAATGAAAAACTGTTTTTT.

This clonotype was recorded at least ten times. V usage is TRBV5-1 and J usage is TRBJ2-5; 9 nucleotides match TRBD1. Germline CDR1 is SGHRS and CDR2 is YFSETQ. The CDR3 contains 14 residues. Trimming cost V 0 bases and J 5 bases; bases outside gene matches: 2. The CDR3 loop is CASSLAGQGETQYF. CDR3 DNA: TGCGCCAGCAGCTTGGCCGGACAGGGGGAGACCCAGTACTTC.

In this sample, this clonotype turned up a few times. The chain uses TRBV20-1 and TRBJ1-4; D unclear. Deletions cut 6 bases from V and 5 bases from J, with 13 bases between. Germline-derived CDR1 and CDR2 are DFQATT and SNEGSKA (reference sequence). This CDR3 is 13 amino acids long. The CDR3 bases are TGCAGTGCCCCCGTACGGCAAAATGAAAAACTGTTTTTT. Its translation is CSAPVRQNEKLFF.

The rearrangement uses TRBV11-2 and TRBJ2-1, with TRBD2 matching over 8 bases. Germline loops: CDR1 SGHAT, CDR2 FQNNGV. CDR3 length equals 15 residues. J was trimmed by 3 bases and V by 5 bases; bases with no gene match: 6. CDR3: CASSKAGELYNEQFF. The CDR3 DNA is TGTGCCAGCAGCAAAGCGGGAGAGCTCTACAATGAGCAGTTCTTC.

V usage is TRBV12-3 or TRBV12-4 and J usage is TRBJ2-5, with 12 bases lining up with TRBD2. With 6 bases clipped from V and 4 bases from J, the junction kept 0 bases outside the gene matches. There are 13 residues in the CDR3. The chain's CDR3 is CASRLAGGETQYF. CDR3 DNA sequence: TGTGCCAGCAGACTAGCGGGGGGAGAGACCCAGTACTTC.

J is TRBJ2-2 and V is TRBV5-1; D is unresolved. Looked up from germline, CDR1 is SGHRS and CDR2 is YFSETQ. The CDR3 is 13 amino acids. Deletions cut 7 bases from V and 4 bases from J, with 11 bases between. As DNA, the CDR3 is TGCGCCAGCTGTTTGGGAAGCACCGGGGAGCTGTTTTTT. Its translation: CASCLGSTGELFF.

This sequence joins TRBV12-3 or TRBV12-4 and TRBJ2-5, with a weak D call TRBD1 (7 bases). With 1 base removed from V and 4 bases from J, the gap between germline ends came to 13 bases. The CDR3 covers 15 residues. As DNA, the CDR3 is TGTGCCAGCAGTTTAGGGGGGGCAGGGGGAGAGACCCAGTACTTC. This translates into CASSLGGAGGETQYF.

V gene TRBV6-5 combines with J gene TRBJ2-5, with TRBD1 matching over 10 bases. Losses at the gene ends were 0 bases for V and 4 bases for J; bases not matched to a gene: 2. The length of the CDR3 is 15 residues. Germline-derived CDR1 and CDR2 are MNHEY and SVGAGI. As DNA, the CDR3 is TGTGCCAGCAGTTACTCGACAGGGGGCCGAGAGACCCAGTACTTC. This encodes CASSYSTGGRETQYF.

This clonotype has a count of ten or more. The chain is built from TRBV29-1 and TRBJ2-7; TRBD2 matches at 10 bases. Germline loops: CDR1 SQVTM, CDR2 ANQGSEA. CDR3 length: 13 residues. The V segment lost 5 bases and the J segment 0 bases; nucleotides outside the gene matches: 1. CDR3 in DNA: TGCAGCGTTCGGACTAGCGGCTCCTACGAGCAGTACTTC. Protein: CSVRTSGSYEQYF.

This clonotype has just a few counts. This chain links TRBV25-1 with TRBJ1-2, with D possibly being TRBD1 (5 bases). V was cut by 6 bases and J by 7 bases, with 12 bases left in between. Germline loops: CDR1 MGHDK, CDR2 SYGVNS. This CDR3 is 12 amino acids long. The CDR3 spells CASSGGVGGYTF. Written as DNA, the CDR3 is TGTGCCAGCAGCGGGGGAGTTGGTGGCTACACCTTC.

The chain combines TRBV20-1 with TRBJ2-1; no definite D call. Trimming cost V 6 bases and J 2 bases, with 14 bases left between them. The CDR3 covers 14 residues. CDR1 is DFQATT and CDR2 is SNEGSKA in the germline V gene (reference sequence). The CDR3 sequence: CSALNFGAYNEQFF. Written as DNA, the CDR3 is TGCAGTGCCCTGAATTTCGGTGCCTACAATGAGCAGTTCTTC.